This T cell receptor beta chain was profiled in a study of CD8+ T cells in alopecia areata. Findings of the study overall: Numerous expanded lesional clones remained in scalp and blood during tofacitinib.

With respect to this clone: Its antigen remains unknown.

Described treatment: oral pan-JAK inhibitor, 5-10 mg twice daily. Researchers picked out CD4+ and CD8+ T cells from PBMCs by sorting. cDNA prepared by RNA extraction and subsequent reverse transcription served as the template for sequencing. This table comes from immunoSEQ multiplex PCR, and its TCRdb copy is limited to in-frame clones, with some not included. The top ten clones hold roughly 5% of a sample with 130,000 or so clones, around 60% of them seen once. The sample was CD4+ T cells sorted from blood, taken at week 4, from a patient treated with tofacitinib. The sequence came from a human donor with alopecia areata.

As DNA, the CDR3 is TGTGCCTGGACGGGGGCGTACAATGAGCAGTTCTTC. Protein: CAWTGAYNEQFF. V and J are TRBV30 and TRBJ2-1; D tentatively reads TRBD1 or TRBD2 (6 bases each). CDR3 size: 12 residues. V gave up 4 bases and J gave up 4 bases, with 8 bases separating them. Germline V gene data show CDR1 as GTSNPN and CDR2 as SVGIG (reference sequence).